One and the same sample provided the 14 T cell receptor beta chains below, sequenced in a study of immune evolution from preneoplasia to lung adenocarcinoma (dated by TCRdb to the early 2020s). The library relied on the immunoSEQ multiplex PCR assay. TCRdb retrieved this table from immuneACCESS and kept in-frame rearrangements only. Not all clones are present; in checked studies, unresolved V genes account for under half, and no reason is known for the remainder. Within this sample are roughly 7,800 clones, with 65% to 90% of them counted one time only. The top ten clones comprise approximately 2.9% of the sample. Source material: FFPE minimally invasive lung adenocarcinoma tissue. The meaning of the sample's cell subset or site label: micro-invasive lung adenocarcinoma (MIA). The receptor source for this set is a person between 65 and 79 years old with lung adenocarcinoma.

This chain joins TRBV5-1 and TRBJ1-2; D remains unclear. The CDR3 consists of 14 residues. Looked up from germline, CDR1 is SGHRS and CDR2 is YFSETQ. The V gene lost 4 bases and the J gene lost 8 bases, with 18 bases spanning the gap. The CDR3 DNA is TGCGCCAGCAGCCTAACGACCGCGTCTGAGGGCTACACCTTC. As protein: CASSLTTASEGYTF.

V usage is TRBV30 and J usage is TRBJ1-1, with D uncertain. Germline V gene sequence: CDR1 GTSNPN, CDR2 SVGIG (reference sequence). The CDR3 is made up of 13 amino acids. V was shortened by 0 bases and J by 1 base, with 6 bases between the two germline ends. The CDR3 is CAWSVRRNTEAFF. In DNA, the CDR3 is TGTGCCTGGAGTGTACGAAGGAACACTGAAGCTTTCTTT.

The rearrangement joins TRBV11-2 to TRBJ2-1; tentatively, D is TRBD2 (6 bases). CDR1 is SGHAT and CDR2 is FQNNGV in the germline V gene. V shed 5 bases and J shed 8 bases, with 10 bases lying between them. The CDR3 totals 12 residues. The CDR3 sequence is CASSPSGDEQFF. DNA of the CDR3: TGTGCCAGCAGCCCGTCGGGGGATGAGCAGTTCTTC.

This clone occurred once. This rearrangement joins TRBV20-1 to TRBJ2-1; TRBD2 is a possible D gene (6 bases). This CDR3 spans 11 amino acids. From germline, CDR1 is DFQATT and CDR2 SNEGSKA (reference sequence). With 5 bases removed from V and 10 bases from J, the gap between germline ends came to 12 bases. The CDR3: CSAATSYEQFF. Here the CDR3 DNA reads TGCAGTGCTGCGACTAGTTACGAGCAGTTCTTC.

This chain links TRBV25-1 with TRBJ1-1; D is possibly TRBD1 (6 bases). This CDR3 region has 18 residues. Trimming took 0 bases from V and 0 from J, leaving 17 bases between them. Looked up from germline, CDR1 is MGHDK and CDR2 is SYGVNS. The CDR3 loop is CASSEYGWQGRMNTEAFF. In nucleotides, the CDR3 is TGTGCCAGCAGTGAATATGGATGGCAGGGGCGGATGAACACTGAAGCTTTCTTT.

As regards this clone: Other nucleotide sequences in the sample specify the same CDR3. CDR3: CASSPLGSGNTIYF. The CDR3 DNA sequence: TGTGCCAGCTCTCCCCTCGGGTCCGGAAACACCATATATTTT. The chain carries TRBV9 and TRBJ1-3; no clear D gene. CDR1 and CDR2 from the germline V gene are SGDLS and YYNGEE. V shed 7 bases and J shed 4 bases, with 15 bases lying between them. The CDR3 totals 14 residues.

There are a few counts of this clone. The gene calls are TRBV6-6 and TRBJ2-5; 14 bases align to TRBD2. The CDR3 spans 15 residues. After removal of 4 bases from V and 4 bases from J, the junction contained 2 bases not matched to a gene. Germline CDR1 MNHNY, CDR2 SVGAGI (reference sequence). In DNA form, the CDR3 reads TGTGCCAGCAGTTCGGGACTAGCGGGGGTAGAGACCCAGTACTTC. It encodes CASSSGLAGVETQYF.

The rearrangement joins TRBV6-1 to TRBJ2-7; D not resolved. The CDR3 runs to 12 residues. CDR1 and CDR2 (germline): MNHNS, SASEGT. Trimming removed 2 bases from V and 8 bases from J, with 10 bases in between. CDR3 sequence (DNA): TGTGCCAGCAGTGAAAATCTGGGTCAGCAGTACTTC. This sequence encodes CASSENLGQQYF.

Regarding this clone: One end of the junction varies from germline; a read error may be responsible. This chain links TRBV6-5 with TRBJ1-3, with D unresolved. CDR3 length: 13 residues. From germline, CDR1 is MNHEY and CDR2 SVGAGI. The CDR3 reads CASSYGVGSTIYF. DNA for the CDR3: TGTGCCAGCAGTTACGGTGTGGGAAGCACCATATATTTT.

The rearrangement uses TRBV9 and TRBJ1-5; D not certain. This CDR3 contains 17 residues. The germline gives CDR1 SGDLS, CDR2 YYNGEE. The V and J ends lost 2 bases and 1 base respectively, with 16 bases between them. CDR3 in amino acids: CASSVGPLPDSNQPQHF. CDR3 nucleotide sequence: TGTGCCAGCAGCGTCGGGCCCCTGCCCGACAGCAATCAGCCCCAGCATTTT.

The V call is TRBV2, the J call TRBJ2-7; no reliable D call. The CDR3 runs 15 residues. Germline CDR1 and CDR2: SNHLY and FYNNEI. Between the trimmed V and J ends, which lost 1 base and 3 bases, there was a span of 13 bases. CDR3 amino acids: CASSEDSPNLYEQYF. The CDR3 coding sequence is TGTGCCAGCAGTGAAGACAGCCCTAACCTCTACGAGCAGTACTTC.

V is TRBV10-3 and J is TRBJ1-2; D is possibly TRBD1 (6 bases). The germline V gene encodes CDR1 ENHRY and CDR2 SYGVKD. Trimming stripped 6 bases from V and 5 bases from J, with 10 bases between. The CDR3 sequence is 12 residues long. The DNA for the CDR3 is TGTGCCATCAGCCCGGACAGATATGGCTACACCTTC. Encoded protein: CAISPDRYGYTF.

The CDR3 region is CASTTSRGNGYTF. Here the CDR3 DNA reads TGTGCCAGCACCACCTCCAGGGGAAATGGCTACACCTTC. The V call is TRBV6-5, the J call TRBJ1-2, with D maybe TRBD1 (6 bases). The ends were cut back, 7 bases at V and 6 bases at J, with 15 bases in the middle. This CDR3 is built from 13 residues. CDR1 is MNHEY, CDR2 SVGAGI, per germline.

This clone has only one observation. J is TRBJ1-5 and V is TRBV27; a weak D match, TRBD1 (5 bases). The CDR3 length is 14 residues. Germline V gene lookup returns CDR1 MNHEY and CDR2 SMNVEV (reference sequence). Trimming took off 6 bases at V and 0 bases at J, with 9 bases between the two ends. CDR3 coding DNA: TGTGCCAGCAGACAGGAGTATAGCAATCAGCCCCAGCATTTT. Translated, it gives CASRQEYSNQPQHF.